These 22 T cell receptor beta chains came from one sample sequenced in a study of CD8+ T cells in alopecia areata. Described treatment: oral pan-JAK inhibitor, 5-10 mg twice daily. The authors extracted RNA and reverse transcribed it into cDNA as the sequencing template. TCRdb's table, derived via immunoSEQ multiplex PCR, lists solely in-frame clones and lacks some. The table records 110,000 to 150,000 clones, roughly 86% of them present only once. The sequences come from CD8+ T cells sorted from blood, collected at week 4, from a patient treated with tofacitinib. The receptors shown here come from a human donor with alopecia areata.

The genes are TRBV14 and TRBJ2-3; D uncertain. Germline CDR1 reads SGHDN; CDR2 reads FVKESK. The CDR3 extends over 16 amino acids. Deletions cut 0 bases from V and 0 bases from J, with 10 bases between. The chain's CDR3 is CASSQEIGSSTDTQYF. As DNA, the CDR3 is TGTGCCAGCAGCCAAGAGATCGGTTCTAGCACAGATACGCAGTATTTT.

The gene calls are TRBV4-1 and TRBJ2-3; 12 bases map to TRBD2. This CDR3 spans 16 amino acids. The V gene's germline CDR1 is MGHRA and CDR2 YSYEKL. With 1 base clipped from V and 1 base from J, the junction kept 0 bases outside the gene matches. CDR3 DNA: TGCGCCAGCAGCCAAGGACTAGCGGGGGGCACAGATACGCAGTATTTT. Its translation: CASSQGLAGGTDTQYF.

The rearrangement joins TRBV13 to TRBJ1-5, with D tentatively TRBD1 (5 bases). Trimming took 3 bases from V and 5 from J, leaving 8 bases between them. CDR1 is PRHDT and CDR2 is FYEKMQ in the germline V gene (reference sequence). The CDR3 has 13 amino acids. CDR3 sequence: CASSLWGHQPQHF. DNA for the CDR3: TGTGCCAGCAGCTTGTGGGGACATCAGCCCCAGCATTTT.

This chain links TRBV6-5 with TRBJ2-3; perhaps TRBD2 as D (6 bases). Trimming took 3 bases from V and 7 from J, leaving 11 bases between them. The CDR3 loop spans 13 amino acids. Germline CDR1 MNHEY, CDR2 SVGAGI. The CDR3 coding sequence is TGTGCCAGCAGTTATCTAGCGAGACATACGCAGTATTTT. Encoded protein: CASSYLARHTQYF.

The rearrangement joins TRBV27 to TRBJ2-2, with 9 nucleotides matching TRBD1. Germline values: CDR1 MNHEY, CDR2 SMNVEV (reference sequence). CDR3 size: 16 residues. The J segment lost 4 bases and the V segment lost 4 bases, leaving 7 bases of the junction unmatched. The CDR3 reads CASSSGTGLGTGELFF. For the CDR3, the DNA is TGTGCCAGCAGTTCCGGGACAGGGTTAGGCACCGGGGAGCTGTTTTTT.

This chain connects TRBV4-2 to TRBJ1-1; D is unclear. The CDR3 consists of 14 residues. From germline, CDR1 is LGHNA and CDR2 YNFKEQ. V was trimmed by 0 bases and J by 1 base, leaving 6 bases between them. CDR3 in amino acids: CASSQDNGNTEAFF. DNA for the CDR3: TGTGCCAGCAGCCAAGATAACGGGAACACTGAAGCTTTCTTT.

The rearrangement joins TRBV6-5 to TRBJ2-1; no clear D. The CDR3 covers 15 residues. The germline V gene has CDR1 MNHEY and CDR2 SVGAGI. V lost 5 bases to trimming and J lost 3 bases, with 14 bases between them. CDR3 amino acids: CASSITPLNYNEQFF. For the CDR3, the DNA is TGTGCCAGCAGTATAACTCCTCTAAACTACAATGAGCAGTTCTTC.

The rearrangement uses TRBV7-9 and TRBJ1-6, with 10 nucleotides matching TRBD1. Germline lookup yields CDR1 SEHNR and CDR2 FQNEAQ (reference sequence). J gave up 0 bases and V 5 bases, and 10 bases lay outside the gene matches. This CDR3 comprises 19 residues. CDR3 bases: TGTGCCAGCAGCCCTCACGGACAGGGGGTAGGCTCCTATAATTCACCCCTCCACTTT. Protein: CASSPHGQGVGSYNSPLHF.

The chain employs TRBV6-5 and TRBJ2-7, with D possibly being TRBD1 or TRBD2 (5 bases each). CDR1 is MNHEY and CDR2 is SVGAGI in the germline V gene. Trimming removed 3 bases at V and 3 bases at J, with 15 bases between. The CDR3 length is 15 residues. The CDR3 nucleotides read TGTGCCAGCAGTTATCAAGCAGGGACCTACTACGAGCAGTACTTC. This encodes CASSYQAGTYYEQYF.

The chain uses TRBV29-1 and TRBJ2-7; D is undetermined. V was shortened by 4 bases and J by 3 bases, with 10 bases between the two germline ends. The CDR3 is 12 amino acids. The germline V gene has CDR1 SQVTM and CDR2 ANQGSEA. The CDR3 sequence: CSVVWGFYEQYF. CDR3 sequence (DNA): TGCAGCGTTGTATGGGGTTTCTACGAGCAGTACTTC.

The V and J genes are TRBV29-1 and TRBJ2-3; the match to TRBD2 covers 10 bases. Germline CDR1 and CDR2: SQVTM and ANQGSEA. Trimming took 6 bases from V and 4 from J; bases not matched to a gene: 10. The CDR3 runs to 15 residues. CDR3 sequence reads: CSVDGLAGDADTQYF. The CDR3 DNA is TGCAGCGTCGATGGCCTAGCGGGGGACGCAGATACGCAGTATTTT.

The chain uses TRBV6-6 and TRBJ1-1; no firm D call. The V and J ends lost 6 bases and 6 bases respectively, with 14 bases between them. The CDR3 is made up of 13 amino acids. Per germline, CDR1 MNHNY and CDR2 SVGAGI (reference sequence). DNA of the CDR3: TGTGCCAGCAGGGAGTTTCTGGACGCTGAAGCTTTCTTT. It translates to CASREFLDAEAFF.

The chain's CDR3 is CASSNPGANVLTF. The DNA of the CDR3 is TGTGCCAGCAGCAACCCAGGGGCCAACGTCCTGACTTTC. The chain links TRBV6-1 to TRBJ2-6; D remains unclear. Germline V gene sequence: CDR1 MNHNS, CDR2 SASEGT. The ends were cut back, 6 bases at V and 4 bases at J, with 7 bases in the middle. This CDR3 has 13 residues.

The chain recombines TRBV4-1 with TRBJ2-1; TRBD2 aligns across 11 bases. This CDR3 spans 15 amino acids. V gave up 7 bases and J gave up 7 bases; unmatched junction bases: 9. Germline V CDR1 and CDR2: MGHRA, YSYEKL. CDR3 loop: CASTIAGGPGNEQFF. CDR3 sequence (DNA): TGCGCCAGCACGATAGCGGGAGGGCCGGGAAATGAGCAGTTCTTC.

The chain uses TRBV7-9 and TRBJ2-7, with 12 bases fitting TRBD2. The CDR3 runs 16 residues. Germline CDR1 is SEHNR and CDR2 is FQNEAQ (reference sequence). J lost 5 bases, V lost 7 bases, and 12 bases had no gene match. The CDR3: CASKPPTSGSRDEQYF. CDR3 nucleotide sequence: TGTGCCAGCAAGCCCCCGACTAGCGGGAGTCGCGACGAGCAGTACTTC.

The rearrangement joins TRBV20-1 to TRBJ2-1; no reliable D call. Trimming removed 6 bases from V and 4 bases from J, with 7 bases in between. Germline loops: CDR1 DFQATT, CDR2 SNEGSKA (reference sequence). This CDR3 is 11 amino acids long. The CDR3 coding sequence is TGCAGTGCCCCCGTTTACAATGAGCAGTTCTTC. This sequence encodes CSAPVYNEQFF.

The rearrangement links TRBV6-5 to TRBJ2-7; D is ambiguous. Germline V gene sequence: CDR1 MNHEY, CDR2 SVGAGI. Trimming removed 5 bases from V and 7 bases from J, with 15 bases in between. The CDR3 has 13 amino acids. The CDR3 region is CASSESKVREQYF. CDR3 bases: TGTGCCAGCAGTGAAAGTAAAGTCCGGGAGCAGTACTTC.

The chain has TRBV7-2 and TRBJ2-3; 10 bases align to TRBD2. This CDR3 contains 15 residues. Germline loops: CDR1 SGHTA, CDR2 FQGNSA. Unmatched junction bases numbered 3, after V lost 5 bases and J lost 1 base. The CDR3 nucleotides are TGTGCCAGCAGCCTGAGCGGGAGGGGCACAGATACGCAGTATTTT. This sequence encodes CASSLSGRGTDTQYF.

This sequence joins TRBV5-6 and TRBJ2-1; tentatively, D is TRBD2 (6 bases). Germline-derived CDR1 and CDR2 are SGHDT and YYEEEE. The length of the CDR3 is 16 residues. With 4 bases removed from V and 0 bases from J, the gap between germline ends came to 14 bases. Here the CDR3 reads CASSDRDWSSYNEQFF. In DNA form, the CDR3 reads TGTGCCAGCAGCGACCGGGACTGGAGCTCCTACAATGAGCAGTTCTTC. The full variable domain, its missing parts supplied by reference TRBV5-6 and TRBJ2-1, is DAGVTQSPTHLIKTRGQQVTLRCSPKSGHDTVSWYQQALGQGPQFIFQYYEEEERQRGNFPDRFSGHQFPNYSSELNVNALLLGDSALYLCASSDRDWSSYNEQFFGPGTRLTVL.

This chain joins TRBV7-9 and TRBJ2-7; TRBD2 aligns across 10 bases. The CDR3 runs to 15 residues. V was pared by 4 bases and J by 3 bases, with 6 bases of the junction left unmatched. Germline CDR1 SEHNR, CDR2 FQNEAQ (reference sequence). The CDR3 bases are TGTGCCAGCAGCTCCCCCGGGACTAGCGACTACGAGCAGTACTTC. Translation: CASSSPGTSDYEQYF.

This sequence joins TRBV2 and TRBJ2-3; weak D call: TRBD2 (6 bases). The CDR3 has 15 residues. Germline V gene lookup returns CDR1 SNHLY and CDR2 FYNNEI. V lost 4 bases and J 3 bases, leaving 14 bases between the germline ends. This CDR3 reads CASSVLEGRTDTQYF. The DNA for the CDR3 is TGTGCCAGCAGTGTATTGGAGGGGAGGACAGATACGCAGTATTTT.

V usage is TRBV11-2 and J usage is TRBJ2-7; unclear D gene. Per the germline V gene, CDR1 is SGHAT and CDR2 is FQNNGV. Trimming cost V 5 bases and J 4 bases, with 15 bases left between them. The CDR3 contains 14 residues. Written as DNA, the CDR3 is TGTGCCAGCAGCCTTGCATTTGGGGATTACGAGCAGTACTTC. This translates into CASSLAFGDYEQYF. The variable domain in full, with the rest retrieved from reference TRBV11-2 and TRBJ2-7, is EAGVAQSPRYKIIEKRQSVAFWCNPISGHATLYWYQQILGQGPKLLIQFQNNGVVDDSQLPKDRFSAERLKGVDSTLKIQPAKLEDSAVYLCASSLAFGDYEQYFGPGTRLTVT.